This TCR beta chain derives from a study of cytomegalovirus exposure and HLA in healthy donors. Study results and caveats: The study flagged some 180 TCR beta chains as cytomegalovirus-associated. A later analysis found TCR association rates differed by HLA locus, highest for DRB1 and lowest for HLA-C.

The V gene's germline CDR1 is LGHNA and CDR2 YNFKEQ. The CDR3 has 16 amino acids. Germline trimming cut 0 bases from V and 4 bases from J; bases unmatched to any gene: 7. As to this clone: Its antigen remains unknown.

PCR primers comprised 60 Vbeta and 13 Jbeta primers. Data came from immunoSEQ multiplex PCR; TCRdb stores just in-frame clones and leaves some out. The sample yields approximately 170,000 clones, around 68% seen once. V usage is TRBV4-2 and J usage is TRBJ2-7; 9 positions agree with TRBD2. The sequenced sample was PBMCs. This clonotype was sampled from a man in his fifties in good health and CMV-seronegative. The CDR3: CASSQDRAGGPYEQYF. The CDR3 DNA sequence: TGTGCCAGCAGCCAAGATAGGGCGGGGGGGCCGTACGAGCAGTACTTC.